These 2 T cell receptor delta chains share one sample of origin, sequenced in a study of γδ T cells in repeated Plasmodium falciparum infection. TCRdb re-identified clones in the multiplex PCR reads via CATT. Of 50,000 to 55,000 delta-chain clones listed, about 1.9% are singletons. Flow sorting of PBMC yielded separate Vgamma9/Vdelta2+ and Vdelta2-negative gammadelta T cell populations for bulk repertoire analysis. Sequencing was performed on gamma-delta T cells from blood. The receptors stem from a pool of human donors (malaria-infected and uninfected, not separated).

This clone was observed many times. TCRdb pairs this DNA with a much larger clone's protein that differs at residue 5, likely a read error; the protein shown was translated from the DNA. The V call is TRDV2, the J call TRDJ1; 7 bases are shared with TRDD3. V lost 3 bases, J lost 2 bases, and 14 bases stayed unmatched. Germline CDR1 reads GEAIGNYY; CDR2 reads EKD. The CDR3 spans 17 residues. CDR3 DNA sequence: TGTGCCTGTGACGCCGTGGGGGAGGCCCCGAGAACCGATAAACTCATCTTT. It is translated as CACDAVGEAPRTDKLIF.

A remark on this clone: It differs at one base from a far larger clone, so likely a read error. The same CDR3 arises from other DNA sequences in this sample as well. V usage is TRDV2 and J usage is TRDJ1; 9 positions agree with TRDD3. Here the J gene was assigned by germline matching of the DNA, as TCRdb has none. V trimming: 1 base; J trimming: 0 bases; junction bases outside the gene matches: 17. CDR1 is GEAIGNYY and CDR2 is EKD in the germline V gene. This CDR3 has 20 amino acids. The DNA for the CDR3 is TGTGCCTGTGACACGATATTACTGGGGGACACGCGGGCTTACACCGATAAACTCATCTTT. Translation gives CACDTILLGDTRAYTDKLIF.